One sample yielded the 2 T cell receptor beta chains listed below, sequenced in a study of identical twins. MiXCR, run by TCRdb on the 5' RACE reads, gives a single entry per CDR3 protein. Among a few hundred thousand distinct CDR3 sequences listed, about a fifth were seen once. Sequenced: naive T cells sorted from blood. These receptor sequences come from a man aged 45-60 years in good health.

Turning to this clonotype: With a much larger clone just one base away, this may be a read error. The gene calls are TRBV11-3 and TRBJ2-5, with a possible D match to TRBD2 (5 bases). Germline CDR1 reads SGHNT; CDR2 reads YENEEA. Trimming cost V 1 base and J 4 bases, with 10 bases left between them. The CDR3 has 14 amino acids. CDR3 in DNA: TGTGCCAGCAGCTTAGGTTTCGAGGGAGAGACCCAGTACTTC. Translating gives CASSLGFEGETQYF.

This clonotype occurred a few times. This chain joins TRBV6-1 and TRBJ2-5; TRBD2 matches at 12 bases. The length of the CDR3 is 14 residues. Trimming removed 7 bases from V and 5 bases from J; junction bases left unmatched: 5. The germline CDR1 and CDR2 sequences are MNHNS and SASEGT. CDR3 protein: CASTSGGADETQYF. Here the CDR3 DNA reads TGTGCCAGCACTAGCGGGGGGGCCGATGAGACCCAGTACTTC.